The next 25 T cell receptor beta chains were all read from a single sample in a study of shared clonotypes between healthy human individuals. The assay was immunoSEQ multiplex PCR, and TCRdb's table has in-frame clones only and misses some. The table records roughly 2.5 million clones, more than 90% of them present only once. Input material: naive CD4+ T cells sorted from blood. The subset denotes: CD45RA+ positively selected. All receptors derive from a man aged 18 to 30 in good health.

V gene TRBV10-1 combines with J gene TRBJ2-1; 10 positions match TRBD2. The CDR3 runs to 17 residues. Germline CDR1 WNHNN, CDR2 SYGVQD (reference sequence). The junction had 9 bases not matched to a gene; V was cut back by 3 bases and J by 4 bases. CDR3 bases: TGCGCCAGCAGTGAAGAAGCGGGGGGGCCTATGTACAATGAGCAGTTCTTC. This translates into CASSEEAGGPMYNEQFF.

The chain links TRBV5-4 to TRBJ1-2; TRBD1 aligns across 8 bases. This CDR3 is 16 amino acids long. The germline V gene has CDR1 SGHNT and CDR2 YYREEE (reference sequence). V was pared by 4 bases and J by 10 bases, with 18 bases of the junction left unmatched. In DNA form, the CDR3 reads TGTGCCAGCAGCCGCGGGGTTTTGGACAGGGAAAACGACTACACCTTC. As protein: CASSRGVLDRENDYTF.

The chain combines TRBV25-1 with TRBJ1-2; 8 bases line up with TRBD1. The CDR3 has 14 amino acids. Germline loops: CDR1 MGHDK, CDR2 SYGVNS. V gave up 6 bases and J gave up 6 bases; unmatched junction bases: 9. The CDR3 region is CASREAGGNNGYTF. The CDR3, as DNA: TGTGCCAGCAGGGAAGCAGGGGGCAATAATGGCTACACCTTC.

In this sample, this clone turned up a few times. Other DNA sequences of this sample code for an identical CDR3. The CDR3 region has the DNA TGCGCCAGCAGCTTGGAGGCAGGCAATCAGCCCCAGCATTTT. Encoded protein: CASSLEAGNQPQHF. The chain joins TRBV5-1 to TRBJ1-5; D unresolved. The CDR3 consists of 14 residues. CDR1 and CDR2 from the germline V gene are SGHRS and YFSETQ. The ends were cut back, 0 bases at V and 2 bases at J, with 6 bases in the middle.

The gene calls are TRBV19 and TRBJ1-5, with a weak D call TRBD1 (6 bases). The CDR3 has 17 amino acids. With 7 bases removed from V and 0 bases from J, the gap between germline ends came to 19 bases. CDR1 LNHDA and CDR2 SQIVND come from the germline V gene (reference sequence). CDR3 region: CASIPTGGAYSNQPQHF. CDR3 bases: TGTGCCAGTATCCCGACGGGGGGGGCCTATAGCAATCAGCCCCAGCATTTT.

The chain couples TRBV6-5 to TRBJ1-2, with TRBD1 identical over 9 bases. The CDR3 sequence is 14 residues long. Germline loops: CDR1 MNHEY, CDR2 SVGAGI. Trimming at V came to 4 bases and at J to 7 bases, leaving 7 bases not matched to a gene. CDR3 coding DNA: TGTGCCAGCAGTTCCGGACAGGGGCGGTTTGGCTACACCTTC. It encodes CASSSGQGRFGYTF.

On this clone itself: This sample includes further DNA sequences coding for the same CDR3. The chain carries TRBV7-8 and TRBJ1-6; a possible D gene is TRBD1 (5 bases). Trimming removed 1 base from V and 5 bases from J, with 9 bases in between. This CDR3 has 15 amino acids. In germline, CDR1 is SGHVS, CDR2 FQNEAQ. The DNA of the CDR3 is TGTGCCAGCAGCTTAGAGGGACTGAATAATTCACCCCTCCACTTT. Translating it yields CASSLEGLNNSPLHF.

The table lists this clone with a count of one. The chain combines TRBV2 with TRBJ1-6; 7 positions match TRBD1. Germline trimming cut 9 bases from V and 7 bases from J; bases unmatched to any gene: 9. The germline gives CDR1 SNHLY, CDR2 FYNNEI. This CDR3 is 14 amino acids long. CDR3 DNA: TGTGCCAGGAGAAACCACAGGGGCAATTCACCCCTCCACTTT. It is translated as CARRNHRGNSPLHF.

The DNA of the CDR3 is TGTGCCAGCAGCTTGACAGTCTCGAGTGAAAAACTGTTTTTT. This translates into CASSLTVSSEKLFF. The rearrangement joins TRBV7-9 to TRBJ1-4; maybe TRBD1 (5 bases). The V end lost 3 bases, the J end lost 7 bases, and 12 bases lay between the germline ends. The CDR3 has 14 residues. Germline values: CDR1 SEHNR, CDR2 FQNEAQ (reference sequence).

This chain joins TRBV30 and TRBJ2-7; 9 bases are shared with TRBD1. This CDR3 has 13 amino acids. CDR1 is GTSNPN, CDR2 SVGIG, per germline (reference sequence). Trimming at V came to 4 bases and at J to 6 bases, leaving 7 bases not matched to a gene. This chain's CDR3 is CAWKGQGRGEQYF. The CDR3 nucleotides read TGTGCCTGGAAGGGACAGGGTCGGGGCGAGCAGTACTTC.

The CDR3 here is CASSGGLGTSGNTQYF. CDR3 coding DNA: TGCGCCAGCAGTGGGGGTCTCGGGACTAGCGGGAATACGCAGTATTTT. The chain recombines TRBV10-1 with TRBJ2-3; 13 bases line up with TRBD2. The CDR3 is made up of 16 amino acids. Unmatched junction bases numbered 8, after V lost 4 bases and J lost 7 bases. Germline V gene data show CDR1 as WNHNN and CDR2 as SYGVQD (reference sequence).

This clone was seen just once. The chain joins TRBV27 to TRBJ2-6; D might be TRBD1 (5 bases). The CDR3 is 17 residues long. Per the germline V gene, CDR1 is MNHEY and CDR2 is SMNVEV (reference sequence). V was clipped by 9 bases and J by 3 bases, with 21 bases between them. The CDR3 is CARNLQVPLFGANVLTF. For the CDR3, the DNA is TGTGCCAGAAACCTACAGGTGCCCCTCTTTGGGGCCAACGTCCTGACTTTC. Full variable domain (outside the CDR3, taken from reference TRBV27 and TRBJ2-6): EAQVTQNPRYLITVTGKKLTVTCSQNMNHEYMSWYRQDPGLGLRQIYYSMNVEVTDKGDVPEGYKVSRKEKRNFPLILESPSPNQTSLYFCARNLQVPLFGANVLTFGAGSRLTVL.

This chain joins TRBV10-2 and TRBJ2-7; D not resolved. Trimming took off 2 bases at V and 7 bases at J, with 6 bases between the two ends. CDR1 is WSHSY and CDR2 is SAAADI in the germline V gene. The CDR3 is 11 residues long. In nucleotides, the CDR3 is TGCGCCAGCAGTGAGGCATCGGAGCAGTACTTC. This gives the protein CASSEASEQYF.

The chain combines TRBV27 with TRBJ1-2; TRBD1 is a possible D gene (6 bases). The ends were cut back, 2 bases at V and 4 bases at J, with 23 bases in the middle. CDR1 is MNHEY and CDR2 is SMNVEV in the germline V gene (reference sequence). This CDR3 is 18 amino acids long. In DNA form, the CDR3 reads TGTGCCAGCAGTTTAGGAGGGGGAGAAGGGGCTCGGCTCTATGGCTACACCTTC. Encoded protein: CASSLGGGEGARLYGYTF.

V gene TRBV5-8 combines with J gene TRBJ2-5, with a tentative D call TRBD1 (5 bases). This CDR3 comprises 15 residues. The V and J ends lost 5 bases and 6 bases respectively, with 20 bases between them. The germline gives CDR1 SGHTS, CDR2 YDEGEE. CDR3 DNA sequence: TGTGCCAGCAGATCGGACATTACCGGTCTGAAGACCCAGTACTTC. Encoded protein: CASRSDITGLKTQYF.

V is TRBV5-1 and J is TRBJ1-3; D is possibly TRBD1 (5 bases). The V end was cut by 0 bases, the J end by 1 base, with 11 bases between. Germline V gene sequence: CDR1 SGHRS, CDR2 YFSETQ. The CDR3 consists of 16 residues. CDR3 region: CASSLGGSGSGNTIYF. The CDR3 DNA follows: TGCGCCAGCAGCTTGGGGGGCTCTGGATCTGGAAACACCATATATTTT.

V is TRBV28 and J is TRBJ1-2; D may be TRBD1 (6 bases). Trimming took 1 base from V and 5 from J, leaving 11 bases between them. CDR1 MDHEN and CDR2 SYDVKM come from the germline V gene. The CDR3 sequence is 14 residues long. The CDR3 spells CASSLSGAIYGYTF. Written as DNA, the CDR3 is TGTGCCAGCAGTTTATCGGGGGCTATATATGGCTACACCTTC.

With regard to this clone: The sample carries other DNA sequences with the same CDR3. The rearrangement uses TRBV7-2 and TRBJ2-3; the D gene is possibly TRBD2 (5 bases). V lost 6 bases to trimming and J lost 6 bases, with 10 bases between them. Looked up from germline, CDR1 is SGHTA and CDR2 is FQGNSA. The CDR3 sequence is 12 residues long. The CDR3 sequence: CASSPPGDTQYF. As DNA, the CDR3 is TGTGCCAGCAGTCCCCCGGGGGATACGCAGTATTTT.

The genes are TRBV11-2 and TRBJ1-3; D remains unclear. Trimming stripped 2 bases from V and 3 bases from J, with 5 bases between. The CDR3 length is 13 residues. Germline lookup yields CDR1 SGHAT and CDR2 FQNNGV. The CDR3 DNA sequence: TGTGCCAGCAGCTTATTAGTTGGAAACACCATATATTTT. It is translated as CASSLLVGNTIYF.

This chain connects TRBV2 to TRBJ1-6; D is ambiguous. CDR3 size: 14 residues. Per germline, CDR1 SNHLY and CDR2 FYNNEI. Trimming pared 6 bases from V and 4 bases from J, leaving 10 bases between. The CDR3 here is CASSPGRYNSPLHF. The CDR3 nucleotides read TGTGCCAGCAGCCCCGGACGGTATAATTCACCCCTCCACTTT.

The genes are TRBV9 and TRBJ1-4, with D possibly being TRBD1 (5 bases). In germline, CDR1 is SGDLS, CDR2 YYNGEE. The germline V and J ends were trimmed by 7 bases and 0 bases, with 22 bases remaining between them. The CDR3 runs 18 residues. The CDR3 here is CASGRSAGVPATNEKLFF. In DNA form, the CDR3 reads TGTGCCAGCGGACGTTCCGCGGGGGTCCCCGCAACTAATGAAAAACTGTTTTTT. The entire variable domain, with the rest obtained from reference TRBV9 and TRBJ1-4, is as follows: DSGVTQTPKHLITATGQRVTLRCSPRSGDLSVYWYQQSLDQGLQFLIQYYNGEERAKGNILERFSAQQFPDLHSELNLSSLELGDSALYFCASGRSAGVPATNEKLFFGSGTQLSVL.

This clone was observed a single time. The chain is built from TRBV29-1 and TRBJ2-1, with D unresolved. V shed 4 bases and J shed 6 bases, with 7 bases lying between them. Germline-derived CDR1 and CDR2 are SQVTM and ANQGSEA. This CDR3 contains 11 residues. In DNA form, the CDR3 reads TGCAGCGTTGCTTGGGTCAATGAGCAGTTCTTC. This sequence encodes CSVAWVNEQFF.

This clone was seen just once. This sequence joins TRBV10-3 and TRBJ2-1, with TRBD2 identical over 8 bases. The CDR3 spans 15 residues. V dropped 6 bases and J dropped 4; count of bases not matched to a gene: 8. The germline V gene encodes CDR1 ENHRY and CDR2 SYGVKD. The CDR3 DNA is TGTGCCATCAGAGGGCGGGGGGACTATTACAATGAGCAGTTCTTC. As protein: CAIRGRGDYYNEQFF.

This sequence joins TRBV7-2 and TRBJ2-2; 9 bases line up with TRBD2. Looked up from germline, CDR1 is SGHTA and CDR2 is FQGNSA. The CDR3 runs 16 residues. V lost 5 bases to trimming and J lost 2 bases; unmatched junction nucleotides: 6. This CDR3 is CASSPRTSDNTGELFF. CDR3 nucleotides: TGTGCCAGCAGCCCGAGGACTAGCGATAACACCGGGGAGCTGTTTTTT.

The chain joins TRBV29-1 to TRBJ2-5; D assignment may be TRBD1 or TRBD2 (5 bases each). Trimming took 6 bases from V and 4 from J, leaving 15 bases between them. The CDR3 loop spans 13 amino acids. Germline V gene lookup returns CDR1 SQVTM and CDR2 ANQGSEA. The CDR3 protein is CSVGAPLAETQYF. In nucleotides, the CDR3 is TGCAGCGTCGGGGCGCCCCTAGCAGAGACCCAGTACTTC.